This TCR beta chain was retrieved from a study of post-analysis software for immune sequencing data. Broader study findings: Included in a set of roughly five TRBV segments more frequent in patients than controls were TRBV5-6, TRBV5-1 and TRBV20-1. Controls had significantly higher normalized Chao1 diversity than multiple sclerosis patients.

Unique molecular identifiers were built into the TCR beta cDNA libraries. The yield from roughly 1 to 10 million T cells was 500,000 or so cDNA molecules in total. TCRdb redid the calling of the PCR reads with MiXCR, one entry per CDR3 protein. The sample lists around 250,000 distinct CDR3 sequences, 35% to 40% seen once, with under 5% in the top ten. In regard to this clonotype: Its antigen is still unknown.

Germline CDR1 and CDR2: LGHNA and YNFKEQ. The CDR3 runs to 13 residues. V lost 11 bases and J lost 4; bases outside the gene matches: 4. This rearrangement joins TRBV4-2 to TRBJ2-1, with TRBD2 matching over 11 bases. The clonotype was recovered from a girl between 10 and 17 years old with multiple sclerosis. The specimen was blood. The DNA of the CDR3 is TGTGCCGCCGGGACTAGCGGTTACAATGAGCAGTTCTTC. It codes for CAAGTSGYNEQFF.